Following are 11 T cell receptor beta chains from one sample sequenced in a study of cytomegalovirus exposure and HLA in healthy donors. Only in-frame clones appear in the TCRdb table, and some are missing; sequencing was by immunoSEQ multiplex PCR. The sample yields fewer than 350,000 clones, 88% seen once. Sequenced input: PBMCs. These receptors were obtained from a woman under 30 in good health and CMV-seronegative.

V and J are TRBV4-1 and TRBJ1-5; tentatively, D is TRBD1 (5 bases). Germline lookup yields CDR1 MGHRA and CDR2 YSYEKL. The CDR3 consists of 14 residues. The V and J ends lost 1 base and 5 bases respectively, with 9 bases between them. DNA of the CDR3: TGCGCCAGCAGCCAAGTGACAGCCTATCAGCCCCAGCATTTT. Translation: CASSQVTAYQPQHF.

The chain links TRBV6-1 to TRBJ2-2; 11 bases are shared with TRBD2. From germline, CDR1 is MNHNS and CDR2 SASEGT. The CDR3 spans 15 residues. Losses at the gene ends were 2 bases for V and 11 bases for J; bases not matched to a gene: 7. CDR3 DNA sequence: TGTGCCAGCAGTGAAACGACTAGCGGGATCGGTGAGCTGTTTTTT. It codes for CASSETTSGIGELFF.

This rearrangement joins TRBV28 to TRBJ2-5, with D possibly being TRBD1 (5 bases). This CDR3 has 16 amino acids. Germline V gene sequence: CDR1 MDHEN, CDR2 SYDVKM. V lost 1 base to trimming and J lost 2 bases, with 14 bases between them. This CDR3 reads CASSLFPSAGQETQYF. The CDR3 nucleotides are TGTGCCAGCAGTTTATTCCCTTCCGCAGGGCAAGAGACCCAGTACTTC.

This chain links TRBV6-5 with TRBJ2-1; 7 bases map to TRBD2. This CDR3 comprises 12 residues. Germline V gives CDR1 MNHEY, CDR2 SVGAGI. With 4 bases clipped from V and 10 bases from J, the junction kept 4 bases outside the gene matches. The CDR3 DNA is TGTGCCAGCAGTTCTACTAGCGCAGAGCAGTTCTTC. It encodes CASSSTSAEQFF.

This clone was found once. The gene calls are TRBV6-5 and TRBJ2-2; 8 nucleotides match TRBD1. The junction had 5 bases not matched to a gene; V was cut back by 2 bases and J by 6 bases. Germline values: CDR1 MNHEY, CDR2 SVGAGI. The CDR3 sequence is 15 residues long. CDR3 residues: CASSYPTGAPGELFF. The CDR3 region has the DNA TGTGCCAGCAGTTACCCGACAGGGGCCCCCGGGGAGCTGTTTTTT.

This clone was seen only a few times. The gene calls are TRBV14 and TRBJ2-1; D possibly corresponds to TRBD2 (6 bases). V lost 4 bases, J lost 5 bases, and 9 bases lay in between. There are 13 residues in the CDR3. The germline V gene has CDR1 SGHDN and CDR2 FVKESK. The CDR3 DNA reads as TGTGCCAGCAGCCCGGGAGCTCACAATGAGCAGTTCTTC. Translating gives CASSPGAHNEQFF. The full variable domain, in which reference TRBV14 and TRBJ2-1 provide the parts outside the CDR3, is EAGVTQFPSHSVIEKGQTVTLRCDPISGHDNLYWYRRVMGKEIKFLLHFVKESKQDESGMPNNRFLAERTGGTYSTLKVQPAELEDSGVYFCASSPGAHNEQFFGPGTRLTVL.

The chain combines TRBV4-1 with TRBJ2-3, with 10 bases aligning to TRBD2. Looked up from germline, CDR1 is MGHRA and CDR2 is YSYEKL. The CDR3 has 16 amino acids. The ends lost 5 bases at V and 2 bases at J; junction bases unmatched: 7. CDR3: CASSTRLAGTTDTQYF. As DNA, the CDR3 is TGCGCCAGCAGCACCCGACTAGCGGGTACCACAGATACGCAGTATTTT.

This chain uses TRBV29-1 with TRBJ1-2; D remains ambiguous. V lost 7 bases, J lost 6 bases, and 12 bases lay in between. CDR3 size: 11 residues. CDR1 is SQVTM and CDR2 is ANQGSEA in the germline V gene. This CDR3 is CSGAWKDGYTF. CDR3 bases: TGCAGCGGGGCTTGGAAGGATGGCTACACCTTC.

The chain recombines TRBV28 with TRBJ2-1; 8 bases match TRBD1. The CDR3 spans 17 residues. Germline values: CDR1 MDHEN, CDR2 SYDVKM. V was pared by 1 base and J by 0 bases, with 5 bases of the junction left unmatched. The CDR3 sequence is CASSLYAGGSSYNEQFF. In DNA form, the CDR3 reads TGTGCCAGCAGTTTATACGCAGGGGGCAGCTCCTACAATGAGCAGTTCTTC. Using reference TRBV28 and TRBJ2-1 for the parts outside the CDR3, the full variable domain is DVKVTQSSRYLVKRTGEKVFLECVQDMDHENMFWYRQDPGLGLRLIYFSYDVKMKEKGDIPEGYSVSREKKERFSLILESASTNQTSMYLCASSLYAGGSSYNEQFFGPGTRLTVL.

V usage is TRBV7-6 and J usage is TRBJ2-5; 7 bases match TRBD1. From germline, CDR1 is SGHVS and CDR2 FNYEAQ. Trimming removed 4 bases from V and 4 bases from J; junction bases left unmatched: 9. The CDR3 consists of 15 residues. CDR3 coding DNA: TGTGCCAGCAGCTCGCTATCACAGGGGCGAGAGACCCAGTACTTC. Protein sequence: CASSSLSQGRETQYF.

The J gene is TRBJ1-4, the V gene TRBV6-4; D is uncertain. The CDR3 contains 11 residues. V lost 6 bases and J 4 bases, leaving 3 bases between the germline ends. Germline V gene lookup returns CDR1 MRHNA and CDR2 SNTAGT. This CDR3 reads CASRHNEKLFF. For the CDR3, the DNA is TGTGCCAGCAGACATAATGAAAAACTGTTTTTT.